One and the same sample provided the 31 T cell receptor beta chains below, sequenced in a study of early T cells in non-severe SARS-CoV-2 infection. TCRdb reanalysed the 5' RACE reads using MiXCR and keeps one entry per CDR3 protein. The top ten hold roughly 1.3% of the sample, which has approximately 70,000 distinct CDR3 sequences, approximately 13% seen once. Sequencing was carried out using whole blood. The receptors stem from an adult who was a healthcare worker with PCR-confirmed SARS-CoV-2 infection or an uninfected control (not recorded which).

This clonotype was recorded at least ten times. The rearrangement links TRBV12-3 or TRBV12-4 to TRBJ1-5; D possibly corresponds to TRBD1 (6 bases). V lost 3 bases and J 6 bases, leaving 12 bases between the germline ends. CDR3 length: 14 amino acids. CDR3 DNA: TGTGCCAGCAGTTTCCCGGGGGCTATTCAGCCCCAGCATTTT. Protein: CASSFPGAIQPQHF.

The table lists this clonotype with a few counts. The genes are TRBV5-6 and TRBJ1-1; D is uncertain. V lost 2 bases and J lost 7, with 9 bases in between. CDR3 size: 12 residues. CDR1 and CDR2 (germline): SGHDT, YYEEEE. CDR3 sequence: CASSFSASEAFF. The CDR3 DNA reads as TGTGCCAGCAGCTTTTCAGCTAGTGAAGCTTTCTTT.

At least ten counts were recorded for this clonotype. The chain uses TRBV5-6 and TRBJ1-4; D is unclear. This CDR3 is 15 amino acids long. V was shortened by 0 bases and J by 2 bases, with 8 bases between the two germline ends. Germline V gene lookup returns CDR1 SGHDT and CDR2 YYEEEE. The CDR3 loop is CASSLAGVTNEKLFF. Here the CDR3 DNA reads TGTGCCAGCAGCTTGGCCGGGGTTACTAATGAAAAACTGTTTTTT. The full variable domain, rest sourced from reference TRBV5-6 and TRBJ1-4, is DAGVTQSPTHLIKTRGQQVTLRCSPKSGHDTVSWYQQALGQGPQFIFQYYEEEERQRGNFPDRFSGHQFPNYSSELNVNALLLGDSALYLCASSLAGVTNEKLFFGSGTQLSVL.

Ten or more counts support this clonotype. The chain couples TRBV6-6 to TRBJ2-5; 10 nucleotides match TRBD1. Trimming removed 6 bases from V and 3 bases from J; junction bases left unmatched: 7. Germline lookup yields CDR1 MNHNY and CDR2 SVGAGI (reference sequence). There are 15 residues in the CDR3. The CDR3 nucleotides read TGTGCCAGCAGAGTCCGGACAGGGGGAAAAGAGACCCAGTACTTC. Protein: CASRVRTGGKETQYF.

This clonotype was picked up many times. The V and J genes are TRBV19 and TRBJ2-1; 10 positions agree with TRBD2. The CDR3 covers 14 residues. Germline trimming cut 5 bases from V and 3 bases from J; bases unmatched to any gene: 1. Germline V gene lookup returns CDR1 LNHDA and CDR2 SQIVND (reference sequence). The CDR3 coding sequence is TGTGCCAGTAGTGGGACTAGCGACTACAATGAGCAGTTCTTC. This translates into CASSGTSDYNEQFF.

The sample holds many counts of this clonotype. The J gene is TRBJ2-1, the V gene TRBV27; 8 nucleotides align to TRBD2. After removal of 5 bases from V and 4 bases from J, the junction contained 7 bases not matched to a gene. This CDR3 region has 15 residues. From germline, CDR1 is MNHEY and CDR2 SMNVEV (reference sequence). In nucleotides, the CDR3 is TGTGCCAGCAGTCTCCGTGCGGGGGGTTACAATGAGCAGTTCTTC. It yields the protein CASSLRAGGYNEQFF.

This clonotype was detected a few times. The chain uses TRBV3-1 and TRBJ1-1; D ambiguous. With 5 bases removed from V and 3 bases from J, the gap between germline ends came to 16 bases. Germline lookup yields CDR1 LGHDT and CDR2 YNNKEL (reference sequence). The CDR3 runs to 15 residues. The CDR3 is CASSTLGSGDTEAFF. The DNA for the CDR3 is TGTGCCAGCAGCACGCTCGGCAGCGGCGACACTGAAGCTTTCTTT. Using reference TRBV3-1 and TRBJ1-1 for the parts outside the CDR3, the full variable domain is DTAVSQTPKYLVTQMGNDKSIKCEQNLGHDTMYWYKQDSKKFLKIMFSYNNKELIINETVPNRFSPKSPDKAHLNLHINSLELGDSAVYFCASSTLGSGDTEAFFGQGTRLTVV.

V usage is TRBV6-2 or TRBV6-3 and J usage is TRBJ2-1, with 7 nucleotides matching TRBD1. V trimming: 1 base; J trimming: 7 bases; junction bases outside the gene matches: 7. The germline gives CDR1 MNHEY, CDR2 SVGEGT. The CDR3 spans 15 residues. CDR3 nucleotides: TGTGCCAGCAGTTACTACTCCGGACAGGTAAATGAGCAGTTCTTC. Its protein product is CASSYYSGQVNEQFF.

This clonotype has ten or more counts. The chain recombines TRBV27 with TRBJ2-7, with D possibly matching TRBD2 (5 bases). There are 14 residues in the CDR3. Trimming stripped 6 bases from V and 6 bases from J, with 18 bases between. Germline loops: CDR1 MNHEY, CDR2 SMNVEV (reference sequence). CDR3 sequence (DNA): TGTGCCAGCAGCTCCCTCGGGCGAGAGGGCGAGCAGTACTTC. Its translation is CASSSLGREGEQYF.

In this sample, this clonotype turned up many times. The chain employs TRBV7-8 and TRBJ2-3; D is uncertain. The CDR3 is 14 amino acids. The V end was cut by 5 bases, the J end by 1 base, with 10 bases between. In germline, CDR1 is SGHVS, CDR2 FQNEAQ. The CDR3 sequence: CASSPTVGTDTQYF. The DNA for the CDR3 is TGTGCCAGCAGCCCTACGGTGGGCACAGATACGCAGTATTTT.

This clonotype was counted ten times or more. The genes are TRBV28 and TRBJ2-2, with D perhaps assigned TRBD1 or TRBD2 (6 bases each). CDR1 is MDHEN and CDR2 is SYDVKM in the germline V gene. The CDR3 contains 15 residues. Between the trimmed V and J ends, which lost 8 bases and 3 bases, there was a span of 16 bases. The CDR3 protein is CASCLGGAHTGELFF. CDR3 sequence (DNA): TGTGCCAGCTGTCTGGGGGGCGCCCACACCGGGGAGCTGTTTTTT.

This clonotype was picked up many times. The CDR3 loop reads CASSQGQGATTYEQYF. Written as DNA, the CDR3 is TGTGCCAGCAGCCAGGGACAGGGGGCGACGACCTACGAGCAGTACTTC. This rearrangement joins TRBV7-2 to TRBJ2-7, with TRBD1 identical over 12 bases. V dropped 5 bases and J dropped 2; count of bases not matched to a gene: 7. From germline, CDR1 is SGHTA and CDR2 FQGNSA. This CDR3 contains 16 residues.

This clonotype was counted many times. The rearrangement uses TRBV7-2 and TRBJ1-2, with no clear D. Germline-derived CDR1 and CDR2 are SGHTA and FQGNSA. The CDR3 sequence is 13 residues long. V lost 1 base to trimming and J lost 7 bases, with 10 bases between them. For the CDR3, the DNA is TGTGCCAGCAGCTTAGAACAATTCCTTGGCTACACCTTC. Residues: CASSLEQFLGYTF.

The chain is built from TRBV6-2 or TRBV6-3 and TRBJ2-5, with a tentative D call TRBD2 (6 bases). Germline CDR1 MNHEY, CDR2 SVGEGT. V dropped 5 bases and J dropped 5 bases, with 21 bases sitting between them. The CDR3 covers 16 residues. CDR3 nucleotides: TGTGCCAGCAGTGACCCGTTCGGGCTTCGGGGGGAGACCCAGTACTTC. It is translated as CASSDPFGLRGETQYF.

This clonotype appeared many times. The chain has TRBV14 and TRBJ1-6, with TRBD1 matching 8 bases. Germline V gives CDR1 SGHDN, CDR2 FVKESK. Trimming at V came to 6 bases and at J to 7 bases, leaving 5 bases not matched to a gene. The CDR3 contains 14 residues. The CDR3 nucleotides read TGTGCCAGCAGACCCGGGACAGGCAATTCACCCCTCCACTTT. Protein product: CASRPGTGNSPLHF.

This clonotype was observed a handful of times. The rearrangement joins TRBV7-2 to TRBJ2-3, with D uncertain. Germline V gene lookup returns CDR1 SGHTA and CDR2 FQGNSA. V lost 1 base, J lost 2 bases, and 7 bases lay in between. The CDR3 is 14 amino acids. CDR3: CASSLVSTTDTQYF. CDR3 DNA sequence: TGTGCCAGCAGCTTAGTTAGTACCACAGATACGCAGTATTTT.

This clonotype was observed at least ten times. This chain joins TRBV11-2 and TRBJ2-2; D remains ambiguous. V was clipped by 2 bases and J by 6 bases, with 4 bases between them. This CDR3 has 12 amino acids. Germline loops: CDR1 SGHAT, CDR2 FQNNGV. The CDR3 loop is CASSLTPGELFF. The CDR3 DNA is TGTGCCAGCAGCTTAACTCCCGGGGAGCTGTTTTTT.

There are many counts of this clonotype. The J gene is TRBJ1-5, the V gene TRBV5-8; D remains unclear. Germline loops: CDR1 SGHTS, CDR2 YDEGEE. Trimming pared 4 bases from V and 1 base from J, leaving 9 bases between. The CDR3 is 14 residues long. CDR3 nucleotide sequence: TGTGCCAGCAGCCGGGGAACGAGCAATCAGCCCCAGCATTTT. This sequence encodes CASSRGTSNQPQHF. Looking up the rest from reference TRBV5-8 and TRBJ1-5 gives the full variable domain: EAGVTQSPTHLIKTRGQQATLRCSPISGHTSVYWYQQALGLGLQFLLWYDEGEERNRGNFPPRFSGRQFPNYSSELNVNALELEDSALYLCASSRGTSNQPQHFGDGTRLSIL.

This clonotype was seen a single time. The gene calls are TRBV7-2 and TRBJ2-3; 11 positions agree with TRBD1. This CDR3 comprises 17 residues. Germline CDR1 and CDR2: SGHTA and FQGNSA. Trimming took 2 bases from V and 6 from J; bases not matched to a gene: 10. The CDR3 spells CASSLSSGQGATDTQYF. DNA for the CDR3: TGTGCCAGCAGCTTAAGTTCCGGACAGGGGGCGACGGATACGCAGTATTTT.

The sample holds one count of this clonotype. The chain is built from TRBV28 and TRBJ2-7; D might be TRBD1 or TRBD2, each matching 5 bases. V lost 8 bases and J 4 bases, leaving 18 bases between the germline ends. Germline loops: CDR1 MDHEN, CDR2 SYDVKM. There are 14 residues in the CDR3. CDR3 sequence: CASVPGSGGYEQYF. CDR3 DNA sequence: TGTGCCAGCGTACCCGGCTCTGGGGGATACGAGCAGTACTTC.

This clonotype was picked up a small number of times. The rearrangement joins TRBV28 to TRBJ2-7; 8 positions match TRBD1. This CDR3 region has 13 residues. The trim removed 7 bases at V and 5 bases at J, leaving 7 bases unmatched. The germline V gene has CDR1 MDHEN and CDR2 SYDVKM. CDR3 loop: CASTSTGVNEQYF. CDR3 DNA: TGTGCCAGCACATCGACAGGGGTGAACGAGCAGTACTTC.

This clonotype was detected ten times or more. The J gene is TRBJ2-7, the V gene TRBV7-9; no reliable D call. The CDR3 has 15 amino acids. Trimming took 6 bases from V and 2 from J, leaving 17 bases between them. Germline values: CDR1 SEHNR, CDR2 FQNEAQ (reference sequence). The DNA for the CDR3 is TGTGCCAGCAGAAACATCCCCGGGCCCCCCTACGAGCAGTACTTC. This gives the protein CASRNIPGPPYEQYF.

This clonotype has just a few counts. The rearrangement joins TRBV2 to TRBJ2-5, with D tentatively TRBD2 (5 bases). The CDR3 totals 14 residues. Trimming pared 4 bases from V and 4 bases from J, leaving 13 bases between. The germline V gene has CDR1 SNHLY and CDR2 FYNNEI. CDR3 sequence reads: CASSGVRGSETQYF. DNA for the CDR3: TGTGCCAGCAGTGGAGTCCGGGGTTCAGAGACCCAGTACTTC.

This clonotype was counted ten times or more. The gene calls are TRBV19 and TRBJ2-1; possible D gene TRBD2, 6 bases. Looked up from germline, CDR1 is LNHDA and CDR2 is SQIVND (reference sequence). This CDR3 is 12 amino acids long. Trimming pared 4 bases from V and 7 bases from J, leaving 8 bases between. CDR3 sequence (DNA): TGTGCCAGTAGTAGCAGCGGGAATGAGCAGTTCTTC. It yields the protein CASSSSGNEQFF.

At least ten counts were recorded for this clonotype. The CDR3 region has the DNA TGTGCCAGCAGCTCGTTGGACAGCCCAGACCACGAGCAGTACTTC. Encoded protein: CASSSLDSPDHEQYF. The chain is built from TRBV11-2 and TRBJ2-7; weak D call: TRBD1 (6 bases). Trimming stripped 4 bases from V and 5 bases from J, with 18 bases between. The CDR3 spans 15 residues. The V gene's germline CDR1 is SGHAT and CDR2 FQNNGV.

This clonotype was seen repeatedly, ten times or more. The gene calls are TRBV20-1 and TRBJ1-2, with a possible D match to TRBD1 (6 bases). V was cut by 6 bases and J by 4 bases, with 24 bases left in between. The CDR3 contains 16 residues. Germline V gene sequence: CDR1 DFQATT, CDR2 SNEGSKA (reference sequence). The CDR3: CSASPLSGAGGYGYTF. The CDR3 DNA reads TGCAGTGCCTCCCCTTTATCGGGGGCGGGCGGCTATGGCTACACCTTC.

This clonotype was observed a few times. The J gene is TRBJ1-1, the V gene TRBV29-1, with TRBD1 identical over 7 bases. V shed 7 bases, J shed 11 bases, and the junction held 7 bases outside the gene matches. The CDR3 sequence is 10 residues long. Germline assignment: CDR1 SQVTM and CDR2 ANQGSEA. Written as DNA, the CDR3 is TGCAGCGCCGGAGGGGGCTACGCTTTCTTT. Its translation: CSAGGGYAFF.

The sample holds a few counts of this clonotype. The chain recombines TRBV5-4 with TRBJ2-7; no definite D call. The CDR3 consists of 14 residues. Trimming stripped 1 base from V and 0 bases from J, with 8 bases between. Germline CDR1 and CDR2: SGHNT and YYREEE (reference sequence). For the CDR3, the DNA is TGTGCCAGCAGCTTGCTAGGATCCTCCTACGAGCAGTACTTC. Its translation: CASSLLGSSYEQYF. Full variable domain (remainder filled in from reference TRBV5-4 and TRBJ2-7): ETGVTQSPTHLIKTRGQQVTLRCSSQSGHNTVSWYQQALGQGPQFIFQYYREEENGRGNFPPRFSGLQFPNYSSELNVNALELDDSALYLCASSLLGSSYEQYFGPGTRLTVT.

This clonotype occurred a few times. This CDR3 reads CASTPKGSGGFTNSPLHF. Here the CDR3 DNA reads TGTGCCAGCACCCCAAAGGGTTCAGGGGGCTTTACGAATTCACCCCTCCACTTT. The chain has TRBV28 and TRBJ1-6; TRBD1 matches at 8 bases. The CDR3 contains 18 residues. Germline V gene data show CDR1 as MDHEN and CDR2 as SYDVKM. V shed 7 bases, J shed 7 bases, and the junction held 18 bases outside the gene matches.

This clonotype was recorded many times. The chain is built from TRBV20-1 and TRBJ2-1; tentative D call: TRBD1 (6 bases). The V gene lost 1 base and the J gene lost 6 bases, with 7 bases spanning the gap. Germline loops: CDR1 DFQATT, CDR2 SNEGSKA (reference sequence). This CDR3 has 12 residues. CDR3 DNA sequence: TGCAGTGCTAGAGTACAGGGCAATGAGCAGTTCTTC. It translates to CSARVQGNEQFF.

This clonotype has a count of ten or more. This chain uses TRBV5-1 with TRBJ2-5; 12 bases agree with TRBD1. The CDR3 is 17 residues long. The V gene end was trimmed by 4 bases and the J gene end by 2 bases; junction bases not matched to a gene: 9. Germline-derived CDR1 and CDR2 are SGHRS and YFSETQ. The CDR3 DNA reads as TGCGCCAGCAGCCAACCGGGACAGGGGGCTCGGCAAGAGACCCAGTACTTC. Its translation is CASSQPGQGARQETQYF.